The clone carrying this TCR beta chain appeared a single time. Its antigen remains unknown. The record originates from a study of tumor and adjacent non-tumor tissue in lung cancer. Notes on the study in general: Top 100 clones took a larger repertoire share in normal lung.

The template was RNA from unsorted bulk tissue. Unmatched junction bases numbered 13, after V lost 0 bases and J lost 15 bases. This CDR3 has 15 amino acids. Germline V gives CDR1 ENHRY, CDR2 SYGVKD. Three rounds of nested PCR, following a modified ARM-PCR protocol, produced the TCRbeta library. Using its own MiXCR run on the multiplex PCR reads, TCRdb lists one record per CDR3 protein. The sample contains 85,000 to 100,000 distinct CDR3 sequences, roughly 66% of which appear only once. The chain has TRBV10-3 and TRBJ2-1; TRBD2 aligns across 8 bases. Sequenced material: lung tumor tissue. The source is a man in his fifties or sixties with non-small cell lung cancer. The CDR3 spells CAISESTGRANEWFF. CDR3 bases: TGTGCCATCAGTGAGTCGACCGGGAGGGCAAATGAGTGGTTCTTC.